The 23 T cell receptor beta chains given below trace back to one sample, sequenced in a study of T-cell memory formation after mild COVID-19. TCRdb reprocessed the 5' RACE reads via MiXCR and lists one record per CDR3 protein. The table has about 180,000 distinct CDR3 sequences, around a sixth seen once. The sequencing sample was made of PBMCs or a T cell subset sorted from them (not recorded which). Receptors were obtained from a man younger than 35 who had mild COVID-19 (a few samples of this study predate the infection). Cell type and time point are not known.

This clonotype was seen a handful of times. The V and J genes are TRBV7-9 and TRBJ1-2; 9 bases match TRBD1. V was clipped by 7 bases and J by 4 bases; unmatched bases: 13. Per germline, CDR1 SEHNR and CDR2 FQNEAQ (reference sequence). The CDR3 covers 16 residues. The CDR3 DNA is TGTGCCAGCACCTCACGCTTAGGGACAGGGTCCTATGGCTACACCTTC. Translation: CASTSRLGTGSYGYTF.

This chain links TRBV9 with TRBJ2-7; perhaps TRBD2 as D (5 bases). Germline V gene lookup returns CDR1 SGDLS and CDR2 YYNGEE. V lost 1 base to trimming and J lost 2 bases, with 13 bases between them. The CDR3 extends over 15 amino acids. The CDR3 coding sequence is TGTGCCAGCAGCGTACTGGGCACTAGTGCCTACGAGCAGTACTTC. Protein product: CASSVLGTSAYEQYF.

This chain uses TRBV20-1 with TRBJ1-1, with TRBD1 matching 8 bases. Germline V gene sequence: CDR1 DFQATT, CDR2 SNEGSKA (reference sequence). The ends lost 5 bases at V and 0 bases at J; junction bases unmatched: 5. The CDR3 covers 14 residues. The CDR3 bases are TGCAGTGCTCCGACAGGGGCCGTGAACACTGAAGCTTTCTTT. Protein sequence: CSAPTGAVNTEAFF.

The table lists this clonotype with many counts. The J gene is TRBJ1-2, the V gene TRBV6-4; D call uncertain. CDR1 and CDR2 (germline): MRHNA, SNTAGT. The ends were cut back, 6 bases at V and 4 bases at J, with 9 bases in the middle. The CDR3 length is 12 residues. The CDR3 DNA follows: TGTGCCAGCAGACACCTGACCTATGGCTACACCTTC. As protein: CASRHLTYGYTF.

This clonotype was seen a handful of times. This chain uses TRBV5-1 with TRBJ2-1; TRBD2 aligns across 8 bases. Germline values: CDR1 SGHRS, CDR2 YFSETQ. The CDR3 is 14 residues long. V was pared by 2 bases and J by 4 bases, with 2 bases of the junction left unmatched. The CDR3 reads CASSFSGVYNEQFF. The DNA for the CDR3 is TGCGCCAGCAGCTTTAGCGGGGTGTACAATGAGCAGTTCTTC.

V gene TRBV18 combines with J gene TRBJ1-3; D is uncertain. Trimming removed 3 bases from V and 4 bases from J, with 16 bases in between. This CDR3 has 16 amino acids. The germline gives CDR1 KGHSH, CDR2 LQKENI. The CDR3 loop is CASSPIGSAQGNTIYF. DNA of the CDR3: TGTGCCAGCTCACCTATCGGGTCCGCACAAGGAAACACCATATATTTT.

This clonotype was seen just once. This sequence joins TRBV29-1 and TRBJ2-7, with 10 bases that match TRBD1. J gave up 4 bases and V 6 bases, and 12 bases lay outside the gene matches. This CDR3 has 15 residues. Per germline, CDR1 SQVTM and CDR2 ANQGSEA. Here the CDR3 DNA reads TGCAGCGTCCGAACTAGGACAGGGGGGAGGTACGAGCAGTACTTC. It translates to CSVRTRTGGRYEQYF.

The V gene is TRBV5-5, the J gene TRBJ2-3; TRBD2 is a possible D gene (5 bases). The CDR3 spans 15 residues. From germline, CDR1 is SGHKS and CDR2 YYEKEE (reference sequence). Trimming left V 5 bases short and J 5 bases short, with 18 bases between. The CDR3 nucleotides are TGTGCCAGCAGACTCAGACTAACCCCCATAGATACGCAGTATTTT. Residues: CASRLRLTPIDTQYF. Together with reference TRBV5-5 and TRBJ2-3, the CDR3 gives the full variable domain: DAGVTQSPTHLIKTRGQQVTLRCSPISGHKSVSWYQQVLGQGPQFIFQYYEKEERGRGNFPDRFSARQFPNYSSELNVNALLLGDSALYLCASRLRLTPIDTQYFGPGTRLTVL.

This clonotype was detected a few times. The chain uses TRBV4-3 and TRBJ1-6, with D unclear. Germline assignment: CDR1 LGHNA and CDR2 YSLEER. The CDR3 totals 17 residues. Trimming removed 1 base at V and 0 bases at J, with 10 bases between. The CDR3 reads CASSQGPESSYNSPLHF. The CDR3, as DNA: TGCGCCAGCAGCCAAGGACCGGAGAGCTCCTATAATTCACCCCTCCACTTT.

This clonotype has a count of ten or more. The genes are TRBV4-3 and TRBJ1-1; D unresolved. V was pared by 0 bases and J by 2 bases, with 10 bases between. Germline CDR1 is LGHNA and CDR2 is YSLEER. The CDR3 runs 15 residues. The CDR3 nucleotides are TGCGCCAGCAGCCAAGAGGGATTGGTCAACACTGAAGCTTTCTTT. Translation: CASSQEGLVNTEAFF.

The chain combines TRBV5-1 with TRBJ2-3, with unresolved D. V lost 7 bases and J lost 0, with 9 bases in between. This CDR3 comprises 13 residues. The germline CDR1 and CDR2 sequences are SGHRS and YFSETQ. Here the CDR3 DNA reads TGCGCCAGCTTCGCCTCTAGCACAGATACGCAGTATTTT. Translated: CASFASSTDTQYF.

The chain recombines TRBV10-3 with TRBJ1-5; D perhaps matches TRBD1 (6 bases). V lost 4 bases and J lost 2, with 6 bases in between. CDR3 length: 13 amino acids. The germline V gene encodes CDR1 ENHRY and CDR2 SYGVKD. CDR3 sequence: CAISGQGNQPQHF. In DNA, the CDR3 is TGTGCCATCAGTGGACAGGGCAATCAGCCCCAGCATTTT.

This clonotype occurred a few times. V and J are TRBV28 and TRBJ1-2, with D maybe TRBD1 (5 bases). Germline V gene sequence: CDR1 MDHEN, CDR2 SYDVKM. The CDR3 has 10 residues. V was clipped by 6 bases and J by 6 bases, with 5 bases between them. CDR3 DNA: TGTGCCAGCAGCAGGGATGGCTACACCTTC. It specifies CASSRDGYTF.

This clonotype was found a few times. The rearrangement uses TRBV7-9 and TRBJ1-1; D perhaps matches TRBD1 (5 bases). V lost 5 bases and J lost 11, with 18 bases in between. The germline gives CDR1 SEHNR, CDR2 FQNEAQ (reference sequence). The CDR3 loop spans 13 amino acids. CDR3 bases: TGTGCCAGCAGCCCAGGGACTCCCCGGGGGGCTTTCTTT. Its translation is CASSPGTPRGAFF.

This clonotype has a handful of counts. The CDR3 is CASSALTSLAYNEQFF. For the CDR3, the DNA is TGTGCCAGCAGCGCTCTGACTAGCTTGGCCTACAATGAGCAGTTCTTC. This rearrangement joins TRBV5-8 to TRBJ2-1; 7 nucleotides match TRBD2. J was trimmed by 2 bases and V by 4 bases; bases with no gene match: 9. Germline-derived CDR1 and CDR2 are SGHTS and YDEGEE. CDR3 size: 16 residues.

Written as DNA, the CDR3 is TGTGCCAGCGAAAAGGCAGGGAGTCTCTACAATGAGCAGTTCTTC. Translation: CASEKAGSLYNEQFF. This chain connects TRBV7-6 to TRBJ2-1; TRBD1 or TRBD2 may be the D gene (5 bases each). V shed 8 bases and J shed 3 bases, with 17 bases lying between them. The CDR3 spans 15 residues. Per the germline V gene, CDR1 is SGHVS and CDR2 is FNYEAQ.

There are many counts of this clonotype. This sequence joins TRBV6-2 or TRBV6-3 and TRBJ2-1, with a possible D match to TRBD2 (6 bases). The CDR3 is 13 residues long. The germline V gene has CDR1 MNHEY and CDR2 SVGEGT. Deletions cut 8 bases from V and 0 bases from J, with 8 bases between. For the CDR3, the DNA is TGTGCCAGCCGACTAGACTCCTACAATGAGCAGTTCTTC. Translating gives CASRLDSYNEQFF.

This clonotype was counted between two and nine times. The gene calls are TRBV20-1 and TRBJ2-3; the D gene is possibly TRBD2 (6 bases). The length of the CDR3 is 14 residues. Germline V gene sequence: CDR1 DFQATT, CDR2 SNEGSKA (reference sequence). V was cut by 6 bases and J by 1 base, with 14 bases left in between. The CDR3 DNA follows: TGCAGTGCCGTCTTAGGGACTGGCACAGATACGCAGTATTTT. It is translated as CSAVLGTGTDTQYF.

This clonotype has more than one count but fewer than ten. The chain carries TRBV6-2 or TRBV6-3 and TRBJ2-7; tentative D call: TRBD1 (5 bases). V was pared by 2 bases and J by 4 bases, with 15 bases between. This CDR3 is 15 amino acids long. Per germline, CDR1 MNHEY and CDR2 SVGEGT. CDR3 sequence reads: CASSYEAPGIYEQYF. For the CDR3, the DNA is TGTGCCAGCAGTTACGAGGCCCCAGGGATTTACGAGCAGTACTTC.

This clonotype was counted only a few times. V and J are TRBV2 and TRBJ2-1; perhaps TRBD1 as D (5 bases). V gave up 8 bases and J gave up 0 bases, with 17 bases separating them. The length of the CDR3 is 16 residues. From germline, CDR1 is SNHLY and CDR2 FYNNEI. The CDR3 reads CASQSTKGASYNEQFF. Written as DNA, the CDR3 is TGTGCCAGCCAATCCACGAAAGGGGCCTCCTACAATGAGCAGTTCTTC.

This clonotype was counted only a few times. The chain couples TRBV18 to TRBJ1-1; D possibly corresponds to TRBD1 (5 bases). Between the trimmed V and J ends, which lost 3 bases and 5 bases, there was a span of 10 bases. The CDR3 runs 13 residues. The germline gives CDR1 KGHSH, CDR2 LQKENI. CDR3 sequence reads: CASSPRGWTEAFF. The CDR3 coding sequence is TGTGCCAGCTCACCGCGGGGGTGGACTGAAGCTTTCTTT.

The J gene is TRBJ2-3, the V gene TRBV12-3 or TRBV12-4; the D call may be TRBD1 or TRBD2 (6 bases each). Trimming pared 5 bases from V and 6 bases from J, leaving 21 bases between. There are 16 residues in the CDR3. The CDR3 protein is CASSPRAGGLMDTQYF. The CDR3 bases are TGTGCCAGCAGTCCTCGGGCCGGGGGCTTGATGGATACGCAGTATTTT.

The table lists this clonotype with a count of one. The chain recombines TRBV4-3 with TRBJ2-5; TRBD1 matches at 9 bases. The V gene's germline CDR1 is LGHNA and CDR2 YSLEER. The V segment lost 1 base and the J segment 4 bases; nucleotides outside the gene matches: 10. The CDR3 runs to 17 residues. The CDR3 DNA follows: TGCGCCAGCAGCCAAGGACCGGGACAGGGTGGAGGAGAGACCCAGTACTTC. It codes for CASSQGPGQGGGETQYF.